The clone carrying this TCR beta chain was found many times. As to time point: newly diagnosed GD, antithyroid drugs for less than 3 months. PBMC RNA served as the TCR library source. TCR beta libraries were built with iRepertoire HTBI primers and Arm-PCR of CDR3 regions. TCRdb re-analysed the multiplex PCR reads in MiXCR, keeping a single row per CDR3 protein. This sample has roughly 520,000 distinct CDR3 sequences, with around 12% found just once. This specimen belongs to a study of regulatory T cells in long-lasting Graves disease. The overall study: Graves' patients with a new diagnosis had received antithyroid drugs under 3 months.

Trimming at V came to 3 bases and at J to 0 bases, leaving 4 bases not matched to a gene. The CDR3 totals 17 residues. Per germline, CDR1 MGHRA and CDR2 YSYEKL. The same data also contributed to another study, on T cells in Graves' hyperthyroidism and ophthalmopathy. As that study records: The study excluded patients with uncontrolled infection, other autoimmune disease, pregnancy or lactation. Also found in blood were most expanded thyroid clonotypes above 0.001.

The gene calls are TRBV4-1 and TRBJ2-2, with TRBD2 matching 10 bases. The source is a woman in her 30s with Graves disease. This sample comprised peripheral blood mononuclear cells (PBMCs), obtained at new diagnosis, from a patient treated with antithyroid drugs. CDR3 nucleotide sequence: TGCGCCAGCAGCCATAGGACTAGCGGTTCGAACACCGGGGAGCTGTTTTTT. Protein sequence: CASSHRTSGSNTGELFF.